The next 8 T cell receptor beta chains were all read from a single sample in a study of blood T cell repertoires in COVID-19. Here immunoSEQ multiplex PCR was the method, and the copy in TCRdb shows in-frame clones only, minus some. This table has roughly 75,000 clones, approximately 80% appearing once. The material sequenced was peripheral blood. These TCRs come from a man aged 70-80 years with acute or convalescent COVID-19.

The J gene is TRBJ1-2, the V gene TRBV7-9, with D perhaps TRBD1 (6 bases). This CDR3 region has 16 residues. V lost 5 bases, J lost 0 bases, and 16 bases lay in between. Germline CDR1 reads SEHNR; CDR2 reads FQNEAQ (reference sequence). The CDR3 DNA sequence: TGTGCCAGCAGCCCCGGGGAGGGGGTTGCTAACTATGGCTACACCTTC. It translates to CASSPGEGVANYGYTF.

Only a few counts were recorded for this clone. V and J are TRBV7-2 and TRBJ1-5; possibly TRBD1 for D (5 bases). The CDR3 consists of 14 residues. CDR1 and CDR2 from the germline V gene are SGHTA and FQGNSA. Trimming removed 5 bases from V and 4 bases from J, with 12 bases in between. The CDR3 DNA reads as TGTGCCAGCAGCCCCCAGCCAGGGAATCAGCCCCAGCATTTT. This encodes CASSPQPGNQPQHF. Full variable domain (remainder filled in from reference TRBV7-2 and TRBJ1-5): GAGVSQSPSNKVTEKGKDVELRCDPISGHTALYWYRQSLGQGLEFLIYFQGNSAPDKSGLPSDRFSAERTGGSVSTLTIQRTQQEDSAVYLCASSPQPGNQPQHFGDGTRLSIL.

J is TRBJ2-1 and V is TRBV24-1; D gene ambiguous. Germline lookup yields CDR1 KGHDR and CDR2 SFDVKD. The CDR3 has 16 residues. The germline V and J ends were trimmed by 5 bases and 0 bases, with 13 bases remaining between them. In nucleotides, the CDR3 is TGTGCCACCAGTGGCCCTTCACTGAGCTCCTACAATGAGCAGTTCTTC. Translating gives CATSGPSLSSYNEQFF.

The chain recombines TRBV7-9 with TRBJ1-1; 11 nucleotides agree with TRBD1. V shed 5 bases, J shed 3 bases, and the junction held 8 bases outside the gene matches. From germline, CDR1 is SEHNR and CDR2 FQNEAQ (reference sequence). This CDR3 has 16 residues. The CDR3 region is CASSPGGGQGDTEAFF. The CDR3, as DNA: TGTGCCAGCAGCCCCGGGGGGGGACAGGGGGACACTGAAGCTTTCTTT.

The chain employs TRBV30 and TRBJ2-3; possibly TRBD1 for D (5 bases). Between the trimmed V and J ends, which lost 3 bases and 2 bases, there was a span of 18 bases. The germline CDR1 and CDR2 sequences are GTSNPN and SVGIG (reference sequence). This CDR3 region has 16 residues. CDR3 in amino acids: CAWRRTSATFTDTQYF. CDR3 nucleotides: TGTGCCTGGAGACGGACATCTGCAACCTTCACAGATACGCAGTATTTT.

The rearrangement uses TRBV10-2 and TRBJ1-1, with unresolved D. Germline CDR1 WSHSY, CDR2 SAAADI. The CDR3 spans 13 residues. V gave up 5 bases and J gave up 1 base, with 8 bases separating them. This chain's CDR3 is CASSTTWNTEAFF. The CDR3 DNA reads TGCGCCAGCAGTACTACATGGAACACTGAAGCTTTCTTT.

The chain recombines TRBV27 with TRBJ1-2; D is perhaps TRBD1 (5 bases). The germline gives CDR1 MNHEY, CDR2 SMNVEV (reference sequence). V lost 5 bases, J lost 3 bases, and 19 bases lay in between. The CDR3 contains 16 residues. CDR3: CASSPPLGGEDYGYTF. The CDR3 bases are TGTGCCAGCAGTCCCCCCCTAGGAGGGGAGGACTATGGCTACACCTTC.

This clone was observed a handful of times. The rearrangement joins TRBV28 to TRBJ1-2, with D possibly matching TRBD1 (6 bases). Germline V lookup: CDR1 MDHEN, CDR2 SYDVKM. The ends were cut back, 6 bases at V and 2 bases at J, with 16 bases in the middle. The CDR3 extends over 15 amino acids. The CDR3 DNA reads TGTGCCAGCAGGCCCTCAGGGGACGGGAACTATGGCTACACCTTC. Its protein is CASRPSGDGNYGYTF.